These 18 T cell receptor beta chains came from one sample sequenced in a study of cytotoxic CD8 clonotypes in ibrutinib-treated CLL. Repertoires were generated with immunoSEQ multiplex PCR, while TCRdb's copy carries only in-frame clones and drops some. The sample lists 150,000 to 250,000 clones; around 72% were seen once. Sequencing used PBMCs, obtained after 24 months of ibrutinib treatment. These receptors were collected from a human donor with chronic lymphocytic leukemia.

This clone was observed a few times. The CDR3: CASRTQSNREVGYGYTF. CDR3 sequence (DNA): TGTGCCAGCAGAACCCAATCTAACAGGGAAGTGGGCTATGGCTACACCTTC. The chain is built from TRBV28 and TRBJ1-2; D may be TRBD1 (6 bases). The CDR3 is made up of 17 amino acids. V lost 6 bases, J lost 4 bases, and 24 bases lay in between. CDR1 MDHEN and CDR2 SYDVKM come from the germline V gene.

V gene TRBV5-1 combines with J gene TRBJ1-1; the match to TRBD1 covers 7 bases. The germline gives CDR1 SGHRS, CDR2 YFSETQ. CDR3 size: 14 residues. V lost 5 bases and J lost 1; bases outside the gene matches: 5. The chain's CDR3 is CASRPTGSNTEAFF. CDR3 coding DNA: TGCGCCAGCAGGCCGACAGGGTCGAACACTGAAGCTTTCTTT.

The chain has TRBV27 and TRBJ1-2; 10 bases agree with TRBD1. CDR1 is MNHEY, CDR2 SMNVEV, per germline (reference sequence). This CDR3 comprises 16 residues. After removal of 3 bases from V and 6 bases from J, the junction contained 10 bases not matched to a gene. CDR3 DNA: TGTGCCAGCAGTTTCTACCCCGGGACAGGGGCAAATGGCTACACCTTC. Protein sequence: CASSFYPGTGANGYTF.

This chain joins TRBV27 and TRBJ2-6; the match to TRBD2 covers 7 bases. V lost 1 base, J lost 2 bases, and 2 bases stayed unmatched. Germline CDR1 and CDR2: MNHEY and SMNVEV (reference sequence). The CDR3 covers 16 residues. Here the CDR3 reads CASSLWGGPGANVLTF. The DNA of the CDR3 is TGTGCCAGCAGTTTATGGGGGGGACCTGGGGCCAACGTCCTGACTTTC.

This chain connects TRBV9 to TRBJ2-5; 7 bases agree with TRBD2. Germline values: CDR1 SGDLS, CDR2 YYNGEE. This CDR3 is 16 amino acids long. The junction had 9 bases not matched to a gene; V was cut back by 0 bases and J by 4 bases. CDR3 in DNA: TGTGCCAGCAGCGTAGTGGCTAGCGGAAGCATAGAGACCCAGTACTTC. This codes for CASSVVASGSIETQYF.

This chain connects TRBV5-6 to TRBJ2-3; D is uncertain. There are 14 residues in the CDR3. Looked up from germline, CDR1 is SGHDT and CDR2 is YYEEEE. The ends were cut back, 4 bases at V and 0 bases at J, with 9 bases in the middle. CDR3 nucleotide sequence: TGTGCCAGCAGCCCCAGATCCAGCACAGATACGCAGTATTTT. Its translation: CASSPRSSTDTQYF.

The chain uses TRBV4-3 and TRBJ2-7; D is unresolved. This CDR3 comprises 14 residues. V dropped 1 base and J dropped 4 bases, with 11 bases sitting between them. Germline CDR1 LGHNA, CDR2 YSLEER. CDR3 region: CASSQGDGVYEQYF. CDR3 DNA sequence: TGCGCCAGCAGCCAAGGGGATGGGGTTTACGAGCAGTACTTC.

The chain carries TRBV19 and TRBJ2-3; D ambiguous. Germline CDR1 and CDR2: LNHDA and SQIVND (reference sequence). The CDR3 contains 15 residues. The ends were cut back, 3 bases at V and 1 base at J, with 11 bases in the middle. CDR3 protein: CASSMGVGRTDTQYF. In DNA, the CDR3 is TGTGCCAGTAGTATGGGTGTTGGGCGCACAGATACGCAGTATTTT. Based on the CDR3 plus reference TRBV19 and TRBJ2-3, the full variable domain is DGGITQSPKYLFRKEGQNVTLSCEQNLNHDAMYWYRQDPGQGLRLIYYSQIVNDFQKGDIAEGYSVSREKKESFPLTVTSAQKNPTAFYLCASSMGVGRTDTQYFGPGTRLTVL.

The rearrangement joins TRBV9 to TRBJ2-3, with 14 bases lining up with TRBD2. Germline trimming cut 0 bases from V and 5 bases from J; bases unmatched to any gene: 5. CDR3 length: 17 residues. Germline V gene data show CDR1 as SGDLS and CDR2 as YYNGEE. In DNA, the CDR3 is TGTGCCAGCAGCGTAGTCGGGACTAGCGGGAGAGGAGATACGCAGTATTTT. This codes for CASSVVGTSGRGDTQYF.

This chain joins TRBV5-1 and TRBJ1-1; tentatively, D is TRBD1 (5 bases). Trimming shortened V by 4 bases and J by 0 bases, and 10 bases separated the two germline ends. Germline CDR1 SGHRS, CDR2 YFSETQ. The CDR3 runs to 14 residues. This CDR3 is CASSQTGLNTEAFF. In DNA, the CDR3 is TGCGCCAGCAGCCAAACAGGATTGAACACTGAAGCTTTCTTT.

The rearrangement uses TRBV30 and TRBJ2-1; 9 bases are shared with TRBD2. The CDR3 consists of 14 residues. Trimming removed 6 bases from V and 6 bases from J; junction bases left unmatched: 9. Germline values: CDR1 GTSNPN, CDR2 SVGIG (reference sequence). The CDR3 is CACLAGEISNEQFF. In DNA, the CDR3 is TGTGCCTGTTTAGCGGGAGAGATTAGCAATGAGCAGTTCTTC.

J is TRBJ2-7 and V is TRBV6-1; TRBD2 aligns across 7 bases. Germline CDR1 is MNHNS and CDR2 is SASEGT. Losses at the gene ends were 8 bases for V and 4 bases for J; bases not matched to a gene: 2. This CDR3 has 11 amino acids. CDR3: CASWREYEQYF. As DNA, the CDR3 is TGTGCCAGCTGGCGGGAGTACGAGCAGTACTTC.

This clone appeared a single time. J is TRBJ1-4 and V is TRBV7-2; D perhaps matches TRBD1 (5 bases). Germline V CDR1 and CDR2: SGHTA, FQGNSA. V lost 1 base and J 6 bases, leaving 12 bases between the germline ends. The CDR3 sequence is 15 residues long. The CDR3 bases are TGTGCCAGCAGCTTAGTGGGGGGAGGGGATGAAAAACTGTTTTTT. It codes for CASSLVGGGDEKLFF.

CDR3 DNA: TGTGCCAGCAGCTTGGCAGCCTCCGGGGCTTGGGCCCATACGCAGTATTTT. Protein: CASSLAASGAWAHTQYF. The V gene is TRBV7-2, the J gene TRBJ2-3; D may correspond to TRBD1 or TRBD2 (5 bases each). The CDR3 is 17 amino acids. V dropped 3 bases and J dropped 7 bases, with 23 bases sitting between them. Per the germline V gene, CDR1 is SGHTA and CDR2 is FQGNSA. Full variable domain (rest looked up from reference TRBV7-2 and TRBJ2-3): GAGVSQSPSNKVTEKGKDVELRCDPISGHTALYWYRQSLGQGLEFLIYFQGNSAPDKSGLPSDRFSAERTGGSVSTLTIQRTQQEDSAVYLCASSLAASGAWAHTQYFGPGTRLTVL.

This chain joins TRBV27 and TRBJ2-7, with 8 bases aligning to TRBD2. Germline V lookup: CDR1 MNHEY, CDR2 SMNVEV (reference sequence). This CDR3 has 17 amino acids. Trimming at V came to 2 bases and at J to 0 bases, leaving 9 bases not matched to a gene. The CDR3 reads CASSLAWPSGYSYEQYF. The CDR3 DNA follows: TGTGCCAGCAGTTTAGCTTGGCCTAGCGGGTACTCCTACGAGCAGTACTTC.

This clone was recorded a few times. V is TRBV7-2 and J is TRBJ1-5; D not certain. This CDR3 comprises 13 residues. Trimming took 1 base from V and 6 from J, leaving 7 bases between them. Germline V lookup: CDR1 SGHTA, CDR2 FQGNSA. The CDR3 DNA is TGTGCCAGCAGCTTAGGGTTTAGTCAGCCCCAGCATTTT. It is translated as CASSLGFSQPQHF.

The V gene is TRBV19, the J gene TRBJ1-1, with a weak D call TRBD1 (5 bases). Between the trimmed V and J ends, which lost 7 bases and 1 base, there was a span of 13 bases. The CDR3 has 14 residues. Germline CDR1 is LNHDA and CDR2 is SQIVND (reference sequence). The CDR3 here is CASTWRQTNTEAFF. The CDR3 DNA sequence: TGTGCCAGTACGTGGAGACAGACGAACACTGAAGCTTTCTTT.

This chain joins TRBV5-4 and TRBJ2-7; 14 bases map to TRBD2. Germline V lookup: CDR1 SGHNT, CDR2 YYREEE (reference sequence). J was trimmed by 6 bases and V by 0 bases; bases with no gene match: 5. This CDR3 has 16 amino acids. The CDR3 protein is CASSLGTSGRRIEQYF. DNA of the CDR3: TGTGCCAGCAGCTTGGGGACTAGCGGGAGGCGGATCGAGCAGTACTTC.